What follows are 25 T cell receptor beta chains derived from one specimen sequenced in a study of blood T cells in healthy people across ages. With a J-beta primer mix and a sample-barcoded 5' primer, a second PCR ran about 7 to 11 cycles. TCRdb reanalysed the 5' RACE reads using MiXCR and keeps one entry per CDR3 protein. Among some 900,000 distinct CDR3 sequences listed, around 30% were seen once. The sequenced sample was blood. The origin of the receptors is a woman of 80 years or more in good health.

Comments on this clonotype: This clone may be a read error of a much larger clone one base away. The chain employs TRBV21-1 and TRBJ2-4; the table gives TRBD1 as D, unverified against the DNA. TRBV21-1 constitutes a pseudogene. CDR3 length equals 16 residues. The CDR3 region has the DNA TGTGCCAGCATCCCGACAGGTACCCTAGCCAAAAACATTCAGTACTTC. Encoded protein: CASIPTGTLAKNIQYF.

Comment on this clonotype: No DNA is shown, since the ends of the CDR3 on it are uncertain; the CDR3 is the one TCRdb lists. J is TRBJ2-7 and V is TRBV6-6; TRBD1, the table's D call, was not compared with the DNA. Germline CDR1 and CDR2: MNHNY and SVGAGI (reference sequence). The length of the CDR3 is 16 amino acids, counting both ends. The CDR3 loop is CASTWGSGTGGSVKYF.

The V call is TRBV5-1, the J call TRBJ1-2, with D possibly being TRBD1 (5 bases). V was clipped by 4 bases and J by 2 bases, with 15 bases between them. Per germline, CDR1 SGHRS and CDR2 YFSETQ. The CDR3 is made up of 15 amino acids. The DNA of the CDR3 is TGCGCCAGCAGCGCCGGGGGGGTTTTCAACTATGGCTACACCTTC. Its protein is CASSAGGVFNYGYTF.

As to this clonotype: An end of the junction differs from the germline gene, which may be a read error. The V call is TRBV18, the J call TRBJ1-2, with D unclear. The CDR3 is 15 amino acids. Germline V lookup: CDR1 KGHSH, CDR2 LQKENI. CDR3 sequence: CASPPSGGDNYGYTF. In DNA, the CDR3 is TGTGCCAGCCCACCATCAGGAGGAGATAACTATGGCTACACCTTC.

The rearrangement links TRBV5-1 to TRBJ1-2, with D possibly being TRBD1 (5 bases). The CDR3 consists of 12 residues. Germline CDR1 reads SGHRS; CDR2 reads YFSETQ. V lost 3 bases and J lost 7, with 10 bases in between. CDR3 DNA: TGCGCCAGCAGCTACGACAGAAGTGGCTACACCTTC. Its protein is CASSYDRSGYTF.

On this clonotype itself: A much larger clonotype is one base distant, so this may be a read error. CDR3 loop: CASSPRQVVNTEAFF. DNA of the CDR3: TGTGCCAGCAGCCCTAGACAGGTGGTGAACACTGAAGCTTTCTTT. The V and J genes are TRBV7-2 and TRBJ1-1; the D gene is possibly TRBD1 (6 bases). The germline CDR1 and CDR2 sequences are SGHTA and FQGNSA. Trimming took 5 bases from V and 0 from J, leaving 13 bases between them. The CDR3 has 15 residues.

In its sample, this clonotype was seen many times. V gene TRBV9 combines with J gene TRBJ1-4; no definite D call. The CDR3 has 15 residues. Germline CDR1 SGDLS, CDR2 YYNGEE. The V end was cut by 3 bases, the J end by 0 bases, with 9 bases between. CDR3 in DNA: TGTGCCAGCAGCGCCGGGCCCTCAACTAATGAAAAACTGTTTTTT. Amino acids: CASSAGPSTNEKLFF.

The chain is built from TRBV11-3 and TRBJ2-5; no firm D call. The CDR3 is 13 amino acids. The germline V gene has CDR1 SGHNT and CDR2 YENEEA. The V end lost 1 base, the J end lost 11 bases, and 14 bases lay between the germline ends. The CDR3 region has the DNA TGTGCCAGCAGCTTAGGCGTTAACAATGAGCAGTACTTC. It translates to CASSLGVNNEQYF.

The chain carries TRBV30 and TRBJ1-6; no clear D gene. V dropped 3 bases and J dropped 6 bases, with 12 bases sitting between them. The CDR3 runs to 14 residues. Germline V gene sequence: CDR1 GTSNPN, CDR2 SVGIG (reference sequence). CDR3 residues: CAWRRPGLNSPLHF. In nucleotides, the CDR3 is TGTGCCTGGAGACGTCCGGGTCTTAATTCACCCCTCCACTTT.

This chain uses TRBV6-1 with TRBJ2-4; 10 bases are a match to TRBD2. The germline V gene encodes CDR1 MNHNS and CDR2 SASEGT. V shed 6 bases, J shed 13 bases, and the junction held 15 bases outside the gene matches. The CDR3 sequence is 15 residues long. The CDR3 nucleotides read TGTGCCAGCAGACCTAGCGGGGGAGTCCTTTGGGAGCAGTACTTC. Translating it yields CASRPSGGVLWEQYF.

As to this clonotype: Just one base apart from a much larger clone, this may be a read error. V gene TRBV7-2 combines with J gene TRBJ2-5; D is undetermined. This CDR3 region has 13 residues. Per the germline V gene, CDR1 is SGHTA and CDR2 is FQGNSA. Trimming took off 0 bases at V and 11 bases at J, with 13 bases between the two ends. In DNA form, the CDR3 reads TGTGCCAGCAGCTTAGCTTCGGTCAATGAGCAGTACTTC. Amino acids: CASSLASVNEQYF.

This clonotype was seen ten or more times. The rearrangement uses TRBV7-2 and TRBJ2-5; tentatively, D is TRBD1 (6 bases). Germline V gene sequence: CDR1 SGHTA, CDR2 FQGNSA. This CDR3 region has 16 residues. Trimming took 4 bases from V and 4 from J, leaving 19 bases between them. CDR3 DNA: TGTGCCAGCAGCTCCTCGGGGACAATCGTTGGAGAGACCCAGTACTTC. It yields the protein CASSSSGTIVGETQYF.

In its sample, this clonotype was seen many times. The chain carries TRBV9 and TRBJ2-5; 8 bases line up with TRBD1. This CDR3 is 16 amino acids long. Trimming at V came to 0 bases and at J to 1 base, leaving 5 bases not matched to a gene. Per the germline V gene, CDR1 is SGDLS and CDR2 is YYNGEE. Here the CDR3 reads CASSVGWGQVQETQYF. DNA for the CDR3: TGTGCCAGCAGCGTAGGGTGGGGACAGGTCCAAGAGACCCAGTACTTC.

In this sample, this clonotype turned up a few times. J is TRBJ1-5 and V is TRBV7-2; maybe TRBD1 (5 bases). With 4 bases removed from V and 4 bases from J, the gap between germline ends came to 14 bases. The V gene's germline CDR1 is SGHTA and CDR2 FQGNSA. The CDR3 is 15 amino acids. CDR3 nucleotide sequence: TGTGCCAGCAGCTCCCACGGGGGTTTTAATCAGCCCCAGCATTTT. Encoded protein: CASSSHGGFNQPQHF.

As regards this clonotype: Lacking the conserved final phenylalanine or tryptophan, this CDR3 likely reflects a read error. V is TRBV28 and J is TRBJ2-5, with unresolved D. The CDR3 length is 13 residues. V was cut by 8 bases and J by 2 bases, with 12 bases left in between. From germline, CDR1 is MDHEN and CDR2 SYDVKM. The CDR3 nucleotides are TGTGCCAGCCTGGGGTCCAGACAAGAGACCCAGTACGTC. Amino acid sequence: CASLGSRQETQYV.

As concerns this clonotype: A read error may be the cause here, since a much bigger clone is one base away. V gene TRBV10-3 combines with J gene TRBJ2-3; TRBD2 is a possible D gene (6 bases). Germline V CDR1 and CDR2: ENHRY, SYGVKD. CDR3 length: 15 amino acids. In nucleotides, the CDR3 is TGTGCCGTCAGTGAGTCGTCCGGGGGATCGGATACGCAGTATTTT. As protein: CAVSESSGGSDTQYF.

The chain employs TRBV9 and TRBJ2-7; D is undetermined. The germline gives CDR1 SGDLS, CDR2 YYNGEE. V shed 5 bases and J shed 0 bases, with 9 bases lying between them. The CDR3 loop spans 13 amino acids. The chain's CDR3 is CASSDHNSYEQYF. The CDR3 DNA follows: TGTGCCAGCAGTGATCATAACTCCTACGAGCAGTACTTC.

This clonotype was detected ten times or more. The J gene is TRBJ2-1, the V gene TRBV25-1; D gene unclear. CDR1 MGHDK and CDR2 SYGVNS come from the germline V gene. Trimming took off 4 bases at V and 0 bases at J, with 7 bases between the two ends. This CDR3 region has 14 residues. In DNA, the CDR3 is TGTGCCAGCAGTGGCCTGAGCTCCTACAATGAGCAGTTCTTC. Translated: CASSGLSSYNEQFF.

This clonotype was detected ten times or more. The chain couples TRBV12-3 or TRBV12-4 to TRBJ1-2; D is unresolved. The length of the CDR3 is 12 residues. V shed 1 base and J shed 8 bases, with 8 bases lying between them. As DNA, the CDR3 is TGTGCCAGCAGTTTAGGAGGGCAGGGCTACACCTTC. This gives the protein CASSLGGQGYTF.

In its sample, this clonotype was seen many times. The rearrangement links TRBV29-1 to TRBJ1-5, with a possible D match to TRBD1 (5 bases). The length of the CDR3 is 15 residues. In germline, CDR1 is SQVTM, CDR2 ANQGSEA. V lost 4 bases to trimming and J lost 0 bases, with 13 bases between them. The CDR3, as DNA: TGCAGCGTTGGATGGGGCTCGGATAGCAATCAGCCCCAGCATTTT. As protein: CSVGWGSDSNQPQHF.

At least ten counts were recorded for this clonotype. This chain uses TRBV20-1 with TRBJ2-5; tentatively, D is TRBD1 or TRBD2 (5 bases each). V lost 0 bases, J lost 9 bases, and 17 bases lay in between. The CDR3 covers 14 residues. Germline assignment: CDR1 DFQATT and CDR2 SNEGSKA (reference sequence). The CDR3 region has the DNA TGCAGTGCTAGAGATATCCGGGACCCCCAGGCCCAGTACTTC. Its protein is CSARDIRDPQAQYF.

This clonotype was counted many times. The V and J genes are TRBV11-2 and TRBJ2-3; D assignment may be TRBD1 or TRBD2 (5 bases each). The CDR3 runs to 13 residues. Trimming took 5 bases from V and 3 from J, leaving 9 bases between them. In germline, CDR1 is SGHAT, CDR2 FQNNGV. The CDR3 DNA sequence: TGTGCCAGCAGCGAGGGGACGACAGATACGCAGTATTTT. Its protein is CASSEGTTDTQYF.

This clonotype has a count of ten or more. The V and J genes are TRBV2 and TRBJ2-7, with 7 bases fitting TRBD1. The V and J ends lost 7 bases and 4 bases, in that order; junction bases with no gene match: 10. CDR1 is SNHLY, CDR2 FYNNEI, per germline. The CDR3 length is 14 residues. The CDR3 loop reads CASTLRQGEYEQYF. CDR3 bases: TGTGCCAGCACCCTGCGGCAGGGGGAATACGAGCAGTACTTC.

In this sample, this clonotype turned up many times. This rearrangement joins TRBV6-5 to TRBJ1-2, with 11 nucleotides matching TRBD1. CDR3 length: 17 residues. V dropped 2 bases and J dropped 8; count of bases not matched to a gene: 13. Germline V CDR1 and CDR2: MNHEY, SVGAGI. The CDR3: CASSYGVQGQGDSGYTF. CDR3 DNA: TGTGCCAGCAGTTACGGGGTGCAGGGACAGGGGGATTCCGGCTACACCTTC.

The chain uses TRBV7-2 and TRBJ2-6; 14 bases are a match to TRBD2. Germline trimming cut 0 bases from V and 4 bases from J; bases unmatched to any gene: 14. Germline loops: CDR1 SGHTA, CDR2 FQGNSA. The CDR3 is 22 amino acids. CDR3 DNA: TGTGCCAGCAGCTTAGCATTCGGACTAGCGGGAGGACCATTCTCGGGGGCCAACGTCCTGACTTTC. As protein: CASSLAFGLAGGPFSGANVLTF.